The 22 T cell receptor beta chains listed next were all sequenced from one sample in a study of technical replicates of blood from a handful of donors. The table came from immunoSEQ multiplex PCR; TCRdb's copy has only in-frame clones and leaves some out. The table records some 77,000 clones, 96% of them present only once. Sample: T cells isolated from PBMCs. These receptors were taken from a human donor in good health.

The chain uses TRBV7-3 and TRBJ2-1; D gene uncertain. Trimming shortened V by 4 bases and J by 8 bases, and 12 bases separated the two germline ends. In germline, CDR1 is SGHTA, CDR2 FQGTGA. This CDR3 has 13 amino acids. Written as DNA, the CDR3 is TGTGCCAGCAGCTCCCTAGGAGCAGATGAGCAGTTCTTC. Protein product: CASSSLGADEQFF.

As to this clone: A junction boundary mismatches the germline segment, possibly from a read error. The chain recombines TRBV6-5 with TRBJ2-1, with D possibly TRBD1 on 6 matching bases. Germline V gene lookup returns CDR1 MNHEY and CDR2 SVGAGI. The CDR3 spans 14 residues. CDR3 region: CASSYSWGRNEQFF. CDR3 DNA: TGTGCCAGCAGCTACTCCTGGGGGCGGAATGAGCAGTTCTTC.

The J gene is TRBJ2-5, the V gene TRBV15; 9 bases are a match to TRBD1. Germline V gene sequence: CDR1 LNHNV, CDR2 YYDKDF (reference sequence). The CDR3 is 16 residues long. V was pared by 3 bases and J by 2 bases, with 7 bases of the junction left unmatched. The CDR3 region is CATSSPLGQGQETQYF. The CDR3 DNA reads as TGTGCCACCAGCAGTCCCCTCGGACAGGGGCAAGAGACCCAGTACTTC. Full variable domain (outside the CDR3, taken from reference TRBV15 and TRBJ2-5): DAMVIQNPRYQVTQFGKPVTLSCSQTLNHNVMYWYQQKSSQAPKLLFHYYDKDFNNEADTPDNFQSRRPNTSFCFLDIRSPGLGDTAMYLCATSSPLGQGQETQYFGPGTRLLVL.

V usage is TRBV11-3 and J usage is TRBJ2-7; weak D call: TRBD2 (5 bases). Trimming took off 1 base at V and 5 bases at J, with 6 bases between the two ends. The CDR3 is 12 amino acids. Germline CDR1 SGHNT, CDR2 YENEEA. The CDR3 bases are TGTGCCAGCAGCTTAGCGAGGGACGAGCAGTACTTC. Its protein product is CASSLARDEQYF.

This chain joins TRBV7-6 and TRBJ2-3; a possible D gene is TRBD2 (6 bases). The germline gives CDR1 SGHVS, CDR2 FNYEAQ. The ends were cut back, 5 bases at V and 2 bases at J, with 11 bases in the middle. The CDR3 extends over 14 amino acids. Here the CDR3 DNA reads TGTGCCAGCAGCCCCCGGGAGACCACAGATACGCAGTATTTT. Translated: CASSPRETTDTQYF.

This clone appeared a single time. This chain joins TRBV19 and TRBJ1-4, with TRBD1 matching 8 bases. The CDR3 runs 15 residues. V shed 10 bases, J shed 7 bases, and the junction held 14 bases outside the gene matches. The V gene's germline CDR1 is LNHDA and CDR2 SQIVND (reference sequence). CDR3: CATRSDRGGVEKLFF. CDR3 bases: TGTGCCACCCGTTCCGACAGGGGTGGGGTTGAAAAACTGTTTTTT.

The chain uses TRBV7-2 and TRBJ2-1; tentatively, D is TRBD2 (6 bases). The CDR3 has 15 residues. The germline CDR1 and CDR2 sequences are SGHTA and FQGNSA. Trimming pared 5 bases from V and 4 bases from J, leaving 15 bases between. This CDR3 reads CASSASSASYNEQFF. Here the CDR3 DNA reads TGTGCCAGCAGCGCCTCTAGCGCCTCGTACAATGAGCAGTTCTTC.

The CDR3 is CASSRGSSGSGYEQYF. The CDR3 DNA reads TGTGCCAGCAGCCGGGGGTCTAGCGGGAGTGGTTACGAGCAGTACTTC. The chain recombines TRBV9 with TRBJ2-7, with TRBD2 matching over 10 bases. From germline, CDR1 is SGDLS and CDR2 YYNGEE. J lost 4 bases, V lost 4 bases, and 11 bases had no gene match. There are 16 residues in the CDR3. The full variable domain, in which reference TRBV9 and TRBJ2-7 provide the parts outside the CDR3, is DSGVTQTPKHLITATGQRVTLRCSPRSGDLSVYWYQQSLDQGLQFLIQYYNGEERAKGNILERFSAQQFPDLHSELNLSSLELGDSALYFCASSRGSSGSGYEQYFGPGTRLTVT.

Details on this clone: The sample carries other DNA sequences with the same CDR3. The V gene is TRBV9, the J gene TRBJ1-1; D is possibly TRBD1 (6 bases). Germline CDR1 is SGDLS and CDR2 is YYNGEE. Trimming took 2 bases from V and 5 from J, leaving 10 bases between them. This CDR3 has 13 amino acids. The CDR3 loop is CASSVGRGTEAFF. The CDR3 bases are TGTGCCAGCAGCGTTGGGAGGGGGACTGAAGCTTTCTTT.

This chain uses TRBV18 with TRBJ2-1; 9 bases are a match to TRBD2. Germline assignment: CDR1 KGHSH and CDR2 LQKENI. The CDR3 spans 16 residues. V trimming: 3 bases; J trimming: 8 bases; junction bases outside the gene matches: 11. The CDR3 spells CASSPGVASGNDEQFF. DNA of the CDR3: TGTGCCAGCTCACCGGGGGTAGCTAGCGGGAACGATGAGCAGTTCTTC.

V gene TRBV5-6 combines with J gene TRBJ1-1, with D hard to call. V was pared by 3 bases and J by 0 bases, with 6 bases between. Germline V gene sequence: CDR1 SGHDT, CDR2 YYEEEE. The CDR3 contains 13 residues. CDR3 amino acids: CASSYGVNTEAFF. In DNA form, the CDR3 reads TGTGCCAGCAGCTACGGAGTGAACACTGAAGCTTTCTTT.

A note on this clone: Germline is not matched at one junction end, which may reflect a read error. The rearrangement links TRBV6-6 to TRBJ2-7, with a tentative D call TRBD1 (5 bases). Per the germline V gene, CDR1 is MNHNY and CDR2 is SVGAGI (reference sequence). The CDR3 runs to 12 residues. The CDR3 reads CASSYRGDGLRF. The CDR3 DNA sequence: TGTGCCAGCAGTTACAGGGGCGACGGATTAAGGTTC.

The rearrangement uses TRBV29-1 and TRBJ2-1; 9 bases agree with TRBD1. Looked up from germline, CDR1 is SQVTM and CDR2 is ANQGSEA. The CDR3 is 14 residues long. The ends lost 1 base at V and 8 bases at J; junction bases unmatched: 6. CDR3 sequence (DNA): TGCAGCGTTGAAGGGGACAGGGTACTAGATGAGCAGTTCTTC. This sequence encodes CSVEGDRVLDEQFF.

V and J are TRBV9 and TRBJ1-3, with D uncertain. V was pared by 3 bases and J by 0 bases, with 10 bases between. The germline V gene encodes CDR1 SGDLS and CDR2 YYNGEE. This CDR3 comprises 15 residues. The CDR3 nucleotides read TGTGCCAGCAGCGGGGCAGGATTCTCTGGAAACACCATATATTTT. It is translated as CASSGAGFSGNTIYF.

The genes are TRBV30 and TRBJ1-2; D may be TRBD1 (6 bases). The ends were cut back, 1 base at V and 4 bases at J, with 10 bases in the middle. CDR1 is GTSNPN and CDR2 is SVGIG in the germline V gene (reference sequence). This CDR3 comprises 13 residues. The chain's CDR3 is CAWSAGQLYGYTF. CDR3 coding DNA: TGTGCCTGGAGTGCTGGACAGCTCTATGGCTACACCTTC.

The chain combines TRBV5-1 with TRBJ2-1; 11 nucleotides match TRBD2. Germline-derived CDR1 and CDR2 are SGHRS and YFSETQ. The CDR3 has 17 residues. V dropped 1 base and J dropped 1; count of bases not matched to a gene: 4. As DNA, the CDR3 is TGCGCCAGCAGCTTGCTCGCTAGCGGGAGGTCCTACAATGAGCAGTTCTTC. It yields the protein CASSLLASGRSYNEQFF.

This chain links TRBV11-3 with TRBJ2-7, with 14 bases fitting TRBD2. CDR3 size: 14 residues. Trimming at V came to 5 bases and at J to 7 bases, leaving 4 bases not matched to a gene. From germline, CDR1 is SGHNT and CDR2 YENEEA. Here the CDR3 reads CASSVGLAGGEQYF. The CDR3 bases are TGTGCCAGCAGCGTAGGACTAGCGGGAGGAGAGCAGTACTTC.

The rearrangement uses TRBV7-9 and TRBJ2-3; TRBD2 matches 7 bases. With 4 bases clipped from V and 5 bases from J, the junction kept 12 bases outside the gene matches. Per germline, CDR1 SEHNR and CDR2 FQNEAQ (reference sequence). CDR3 length equals 16 residues. In DNA, the CDR3 is TGTGCCAGCAGCTACCTCAGCGGGATAGGTGAAGATACGCAGTATTTT. Encoded protein: CASSYLSGIGEDTQYF.

The chain carries TRBV2 and TRBJ2-2; D is possibly TRBD1 (5 bases). Looked up from germline, CDR1 is SNHLY and CDR2 is FYNNEI. The V and J ends lost 7 bases and 0 bases respectively, with 18 bases between them. The CDR3 consists of 17 residues. CDR3 protein: CASTSHRQNANTGELFF. The CDR3 DNA is TGTGCCAGCACCAGTCACAGGCAGAACGCGAACACCGGGGAGCTGTTTTTT.

The J gene is TRBJ2-2, the V gene TRBV7-3; D might be TRBD2 (5 bases). This CDR3 is 14 amino acids long. V lost 5 bases and J 9 bases, leaving 16 bases between the germline ends. Germline V gene data show CDR1 as SGHTA and CDR2 as FQGTGA. The CDR3 reads CASSPPTSSRELFF. The CDR3 nucleotides read TGTGCCAGCAGCCCACCAACTAGTAGTAGGGAGCTGTTTTTT.

This rearrangement joins TRBV14 to TRBJ2-1; D is undetermined. Trimming cost V 0 bases and J 3 bases, with 3 bases left between them. The CDR3 extends over 13 amino acids. Per germline, CDR1 SGHDN and CDR2 FVKESK. In nucleotides, the CDR3 is TGTGCCAGCAGCCAAGACCGCTACAATGAGCAGTTCTTC. It specifies CASSQDRYNEQFF.

The chain links TRBV6-5 to TRBJ2-4; 8 bases line up with TRBD1. CDR3 length: 13 amino acids. Germline CDR1 reads MNHEY; CDR2 reads SVGAGI. Trimming took 7 bases from V and 4 from J; bases not matched to a gene: 3. The CDR3 sequence is CASIGQGKNIQYF. The CDR3 DNA follows: TGTGCCAGCATCGGACAGGGTAAAAACATTCAGTACTTC.